The present T cell receptor (beta chain) was sequenced within a study of human T cells and chemical hapten exposure. Study-wide background: Cases of alopecia areata, totalis or universalis occurred in a predominantly female patient group.

Findings of the study overall: Expanded TCRs made up significantly more big CDR3 similarity clusters than controls did.

This clonotype was seen a handful of times. Its matching antigen is unknown. TCRdb independently ran MiXCR on the RACE reads; one entry per CDR3 protein. The data contain fewer than 200,000 distinct CDR3 sequences, 25% to 30% of them singletons. Time point noted: patch test 3, about 24 weeks after DPC sensitization. The treatment: therapeutic diphenylcyclopropenone sensitization with weekly scalp DPC. The source is a woman under 30 with alopecia areata. Some clones in this sample may be carry-over from other donors' samples. This specimen was whole blood, taken in connection with sensitization to the hapten diphenylcyclopropenone (DPC).

The CDR3 region has the DNA TGTGCCAGCAGTTACAGGTGGAACACTGAAGCTTTCTTT. This codes for CASSYRWNTEAFF. The chain is built from TRBV6-2 or TRBV6-3 and TRBJ1-1; D is unclear. Trimming pared 2 bases from V and 1 base from J, leaving 5 bases between. This CDR3 spans 13 amino acids. Germline CDR1 and CDR2: MNHEY and SVGEGT.